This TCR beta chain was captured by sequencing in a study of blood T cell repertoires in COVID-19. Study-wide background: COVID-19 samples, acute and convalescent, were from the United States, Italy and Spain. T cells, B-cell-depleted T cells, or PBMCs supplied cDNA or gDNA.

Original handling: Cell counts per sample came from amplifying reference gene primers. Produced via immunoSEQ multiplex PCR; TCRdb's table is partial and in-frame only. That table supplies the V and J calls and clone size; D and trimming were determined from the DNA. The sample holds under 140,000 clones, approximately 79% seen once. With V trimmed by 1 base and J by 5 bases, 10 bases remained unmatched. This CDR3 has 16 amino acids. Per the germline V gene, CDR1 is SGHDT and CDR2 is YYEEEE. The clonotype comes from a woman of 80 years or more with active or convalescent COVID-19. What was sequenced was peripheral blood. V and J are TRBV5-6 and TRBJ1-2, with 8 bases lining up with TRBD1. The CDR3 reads CASSLTGTGRVYGYTF. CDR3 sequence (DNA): TGTGCCAGCAGCTTGACCGGGACAGGAAGGGTATATGGCTACACCTTC. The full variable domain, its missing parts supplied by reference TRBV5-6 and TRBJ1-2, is DAGVTQSPTHLIKTRGQQVTLRCSPKSGHDTVSWYQQALGQGPQFIFQYYEEEERQRGNFPDRFSGHQFPNYSSELNVNALLLGDSALYLCASSLTGTGRVYGYTFGSGTRLTVV.